These 27 T cell receptor beta chains were sequenced from one sample in a study of blood T cell repertoires in COVID-19. The assay was immunoSEQ multiplex PCR, and TCRdb's table has in-frame clones only and misses some. The table has 150,000 or so clones, approximately 85% seen once. Input material: peripheral blood. These receptors originate from a man in his forties who had recovered from COVID-19.

V usage is TRBV11-2 and J usage is TRBJ2-5; TRBD1 might be the D (6 bases). The CDR3 is 17 residues long. The V end lost 1 base, the J end lost 3 bases, and 18 bases lay between the germline ends. The V gene's germline CDR1 is SGHAT and CDR2 FQNNGV. The CDR3 coding sequence is TGTGCCAGCAGCTTAGCGTTTTGGACAGCCGCGAAAGAGACCCAGTACTTC. Its translation is CASSLAFWTAAKETQYF.

The rearrangement joins TRBV28 to TRBJ1-5; D unclear. V shed 4 bases and J shed 2 bases, with 12 bases lying between them. Germline assignment: CDR1 MDHEN and CDR2 SYDVKM. The CDR3 spans 15 residues. The CDR3 spells CASSSGLWGNQPQHF. Written as DNA, the CDR3 is TGTGCCAGCAGTTCAGGACTGTGGGGCAATCAGCCCCAGCATTTT.

This clone was observed a handful of times. This rearrangement joins TRBV13 to TRBJ2-3; 10 bases are a match to TRBD2. Per the germline V gene, CDR1 is PRHDT and CDR2 is FYEKMQ (reference sequence). Unmatched junction bases numbered 6, after V lost 5 bases and J lost 13 bases. This CDR3 is built from 12 residues. The CDR3 DNA reads TGTGCCAGCAGCCAAAGCGGGGGGGCCGAGTATTTT. This sequence encodes CASSQSGGAEYF. Full variable domain (rest looked up from reference TRBV13 and TRBJ2-3): AAGVIQSPRHLIKEKRETATLKCYPIPRHDTVYWYQQGPGQDPQFLISFYEKMQSDKGSIPDRFSAQQFSDYHSELNMSSLELGDSALYFCASSQSGGAEYFGPGTRLTVL.

The chain carries TRBV2 and TRBJ1-1, with 7 nucleotides matching TRBD1. V shed 6 bases, J shed 5 bases, and the junction held 24 bases outside the gene matches. The CDR3 consists of 19 residues. Germline V CDR1 and CDR2: SNHLY, FYNNEI. CDR3 in DNA: TGTGCCAGCAGCGCCGACGCTTATGGGACAGTTGGGGTTGGGACTGAAGCTTTCTTT. Residues: CASSADAYGTVGVGTEAFF.

The chain joins TRBV25-1 to TRBJ2-3; a possible D gene is TRBD2 (5 bases). V lost 6 bases and J lost 1, with 14 bases in between. The CDR3 runs 15 residues. Germline V gene data show CDR1 as MGHDK and CDR2 as SYGVNS. Here the CDR3 reads CASRPSSGGTDTQYF. The CDR3 nucleotides read TGTGCCAGCAGGCCTAGCTCGGGCGGCACAGATACGCAGTATTTT.

This chain links TRBV7-9 with TRBJ2-5; TRBD1 matches 11 bases. This CDR3 has 14 amino acids. V dropped 5 bases and J dropped 5; count of bases not matched to a gene: 4. In germline, CDR1 is SEHNR, CDR2 FQNEAQ (reference sequence). Here the CDR3 reads CASSRTGGWETQYF. The DNA for the CDR3 is TGTGCCAGCAGCCGGACAGGGGGCTGGGAGACCCAGTACTTC.

The chain is built from TRBV19 and TRBJ2-3; weak D call: TRBD2 (5 bases). The CDR3 sequence is 13 residues long. V lost 3 bases and J lost 5, with 9 bases in between. Germline CDR1 LNHDA, CDR2 SQIVND (reference sequence). The CDR3 DNA follows: TGTGCCAGTAGTATCCTCGGGGAAGATACGCAGTATTTT. Protein: CASSILGEDTQYF. Based on the CDR3 plus reference TRBV19 and TRBJ2-3, the full variable domain is DGGITQSPKYLFRKEGQNVTLSCEQNLNHDAMYWYRQDPGQGLRLIYYSQIVNDFQKGDIAEGYSVSREKKESFPLTVTSAQKNPTAFYLCASSILGEDTQYFGPGTRLTVL.

V usage is TRBV3-1 (or the pseudogene TRBV3-2) and J usage is TRBJ1-4, with 10 bases that match TRBD1. V lost 4 bases and J lost 12; bases outside the gene matches: 14. CDR1 is LGHDT, CDR2 YNNKEL, per germline (reference sequence). CDR3 length: 16 residues. The CDR3 loop is CASSPRDRGTYEELFF. The CDR3 nucleotides read TGTGCCAGCAGCCCGCGGGACAGGGGCACCTATGAGGAACTGTTTTTT.

This sequence joins TRBV24-1 and TRBJ1-2, with D perhaps matching TRBD1 (6 bases). V lost 6 bases and J lost 0, with 10 bases in between. Germline V gene lookup returns CDR1 KGHDR and CDR2 SFDVKD. The CDR3 sequence is 14 residues long. Written as DNA, the CDR3 is TGTGCCACCAGTCCGGGACACCCTAACTATGGCTACACCTTC. This gives the protein CATSPGHPNYGYTF.

This rearrangement joins TRBV18 to TRBJ2-3; 9 bases are a match to TRBD2. V shed 2 bases, J shed 6 bases, and the junction held 9 bases outside the gene matches. CDR1 and CDR2 (germline): KGHSH, LQKENI. This CDR3 comprises 16 residues. CDR3 coding DNA: TGTGCCAGCTCACCAAATAGCGGGAGTATTATGGATACGCAGTATTTT. Translating gives CASSPNSGSIMDTQYF. Supplemented by reference TRBV18 and TRBJ2-3, the full variable domain reads NAGVMQNPRHLVRRRGQEARLRCSPMKGHSHVYWYRQLPEEGLKFMVYLQKENIIDESGMPKERFSAEFPKEGPSILRIQQVVRGDSAAYFCASSPNSGSIMDTQYFGPGTRLTVL.

This clone has just a few counts. The V gene is TRBV2, the J gene TRBJ1-6; weak D call: TRBD1 (5 bases). V lost 7 bases, J lost 2 bases, and 18 bases lay in between. CDR1 SNHLY and CDR2 FYNNEI come from the germline V gene. The CDR3 has 17 amino acids. The DNA for the CDR3 is TGTGCCAGCATCGAGGTTCGGGGGTTCGCCTATAATTCACCCCTCCACTTT. This codes for CASIEVRGFAYNSPLHF.

The chain carries TRBV6-8 and TRBJ2-7; possibly TRBD2 for D (6 bases). Germline assignment: CDR1 MNHGY and CDR2 SAAAGT. This CDR3 contains 15 residues. Trimming took off 0 bases at V and 3 bases at J, with 12 bases between the two ends. CDR3: CASSYSLAPYYEQYF. CDR3 coding DNA: TGTGCCAGCAGTTACTCACTAGCCCCCTACTACGAGCAGTACTTC.

The chain links TRBV27 to TRBJ1-2; D is perhaps TRBD1 (5 bases). Trimming cost V 4 bases and J 5 bases, with 17 bases left between them. CDR1 and CDR2 from the germline V gene are MNHEY and SMNVEV (reference sequence). CDR3 length equals 15 residues. The CDR3 region has the DNA TGTGCCAGCAGTTCACCTTCGCGGGGGGGTTATGGCTACACCTTC. This sequence encodes CASSSPSRGGYGYTF.

There are a few counts of this clone. The chain couples TRBV3-1 (or the pseudogene TRBV3-2) to TRBJ2-3; TRBD2 matches at 15 bases. V gave up 2 bases and J gave up 1 base; unmatched junction bases: 10. This CDR3 has 20 amino acids. The germline gives CDR1 LGHDT, CDR2 YNNKEL (reference sequence). Here the CDR3 DNA reads TGTGCCAGCAGCCAACGCTGCGGGACTAGCGGGAGGTTTTGCACAGATACGCAGTATTTT. It yields the protein CASSQRCGTSGRFCTDTQYF.

This chain links TRBV7-9 with TRBJ2-4; 7 bases are shared with TRBD1. The CDR3 runs to 14 residues. Germline assignment: CDR1 SEHNR and CDR2 FQNEAQ (reference sequence). The ends lost 6 bases at V and 5 bases at J; junction bases unmatched: 7. CDR3 sequence (DNA): TGTGCCAGCAGTTCCTGGGACAGCCAAAACATTCAGTACTTC. Encoded protein: CASSSWDSQNIQYF.

In this sample, this clone turned up once. The chain employs TRBV28 and TRBJ2-7, with D maybe TRBD1 (6 bases). V lost 3 bases and J lost 0, with 15 bases in between. CDR1 is MDHEN, CDR2 SYDVKM, per germline. The CDR3 contains 16 residues. In nucleotides, the CDR3 is TGTGCCAGCAGTTTGATTTCAGGGGATAGCTCCTACGAGCAGTACTTC. Its translation is CASSLISGDSSYEQYF.

This clone was picked up a small number of times. The chain combines TRBV4-2 with TRBJ2-2; D is ambiguous. Germline V gene data show CDR1 as LGHNA and CDR2 as YNFKEQ. Trimming cost V 4 bases and J 1 base, with 16 bases left between them. CDR3 length equals 17 residues. The CDR3 is CASSPFFSAMNTGELFF. The CDR3 region has the DNA TGTGCCAGCAGCCCTTTCTTCTCAGCGATGAACACCGGGGAGCTGTTTTTT.

The chain carries TRBV11-2 and TRBJ2-7; D is undetermined. The CDR3 sequence is 14 residues long. V was cut by 1 base and J by 2 bases, with 9 bases left in between. Germline V CDR1 and CDR2: SGHAT, FQNNGV. The CDR3 DNA follows: TGTGCCAGCAGCTTAGCAGCCAGGCCCTACGAGCAGTACTTC. Amino acid sequence: CASSLAARPYEQYF.

The genes are TRBV9 and TRBJ1-1; TRBD1 agrees at 7 bases. V dropped 3 bases and J dropped 1; count of bases not matched to a gene: 3. The CDR3 loop spans 14 amino acids. CDR1 is SGDLS, CDR2 YYNGEE, per germline. CDR3: CASSARTGNTEAFF. CDR3 bases: TGTGCCAGCAGCGCTCGGACAGGGAACACTGAAGCTTTCTTT.

The genes are TRBV19 and TRBJ2-4; TRBD1 might be the D (6 bases). Germline V gives CDR1 LNHDA, CDR2 SQIVND (reference sequence). The CDR3 contains 15 residues. V lost 5 bases and J lost 0, with 11 bases in between. In DNA, the CDR3 is TGTGCCAGTAGTCAGACAGGTCTAGCCAAAAACATTCAGTACTTC. Translation: CASSQTGLAKNIQYF. Complete variable domain (other parts from reference TRBV19 and TRBJ2-4): DGGITQSPKYLFRKEGQNVTLSCEQNLNHDAMYWYRQDPGQGLRLIYYSQIVNDFQKGDIAEGYSVSREKKESFPLTVTSAQKNPTAFYLCASSQTGLAKNIQYFGAGTRLSVL.

V usage is TRBV4-2 and J usage is TRBJ1-1; D not certain. Trimming took off 5 bases at V and 0 bases at J, with 13 bases between the two ends. The CDR3 has 15 amino acids. Germline CDR1 and CDR2: LGHNA and YNFKEQ. CDR3 sequence: CASSKGRQMNTEAFF. CDR3 coding DNA: TGTGCCAGCAGCAAAGGCAGGCAAATGAACACTGAAGCTTTCTTT.

V and J are TRBV15 and TRBJ2-3; TRBD1 matches at 7 bases. Trimming cost V 5 bases and J 10 bases; bases outside gene matches: 27. Germline values: CDR1 LNHNV, CDR2 YYDKDF (reference sequence). The CDR3 has 19 amino acids. The chain's CDR3 is CATSLTRDSDPAQIGAQYF. CDR3 nucleotides: TGTGCCACCAGCCTAACTCGGGACAGCGACCCTGCACAGATAGGGGCGCAGTATTTT. Supplemented by reference TRBV15 and TRBJ2-3, the full variable domain reads DAMVIQNPRYQVTQFGKPVTLSCSQTLNHNVMYWYQQKSSQAPKLLFHYYDKDFNNEADTPDNFQSRRPNTSFCFLDIRSPGLGDTAMYLCATSLTRDSDPAQIGAQYFGPGTRLTVL.

This clone has more than one count but fewer than ten. The J gene is TRBJ2-3, the V gene TRBV7-6, with 9 bases aligning to TRBD2. V trimming: 1 base; J trimming: 4 bases; junction bases outside the gene matches: 3. Germline CDR1 reads SGHVS; CDR2 reads FNYEAQ. The CDR3 totals 15 residues. The CDR3 DNA reads as TGTGCCAGCAGCTTAGGGGTAGCGGGAGCAGATACGCAGTATTTT. It codes for CASSLGVAGADTQYF.

The chain combines TRBV6-6 with TRBJ2-3; 9 positions match TRBD2. V shed 6 bases and J 2 bases; nucleotides not matched to a gene: 15. Germline CDR1 reads MNHNY; CDR2 reads SVGAGI (reference sequence). CDR3 size: 18 residues. CDR3 DNA: TGTGCCAGCAGCCGAACTGCTTTCGGGACTAGCTACACAGATACGCAGTATTTT. This codes for CASSRTAFGTSYTDTQYF.

This clone was observed once. The rearrangement links TRBV19 to TRBJ2-5; TRBD2 aligns across 8 bases. The V and J ends lost 9 bases and 5 bases, in that order; junction bases with no gene match: 5. The CDR3 loop spans 12 amino acids. Germline V gene data show CDR1 as LNHDA and CDR2 as SQIVND (reference sequence). The CDR3 sequence: CASGGRLETQYF. CDR3 nucleotides: TGTGCCAGCGGCGGGAGGTTGGAGACCCAGTACTTC.

The chain has TRBV13 and TRBJ2-7; 10 bases map to TRBD2. The CDR3 covers 13 residues. V trimming: 8 bases; J trimming: 4 bases; junction bases outside the gene matches: 5. Germline V gene data show CDR1 as PRHDT and CDR2 as FYEKMQ (reference sequence). CDR3 sequence (DNA): TGTGCCAGCTCTATTAGCGGGAGGTACGAGCAGTACTTC. It specifies CASSISGRYEQYF.

The chain is built from TRBV18 and TRBJ1-3; the D is unclear. CDR3 length: 16 residues. CDR1 KGHSH and CDR2 LQKENI come from the germline V gene. V dropped 1 base and J dropped 0 bases, with 10 bases sitting between them. The DNA of the CDR3 is TGTGCCAGCTCACCACGATCGGACTTCTCTGGAAACACCATATATTTT. It codes for CASSPRSDFSGNTIYF.